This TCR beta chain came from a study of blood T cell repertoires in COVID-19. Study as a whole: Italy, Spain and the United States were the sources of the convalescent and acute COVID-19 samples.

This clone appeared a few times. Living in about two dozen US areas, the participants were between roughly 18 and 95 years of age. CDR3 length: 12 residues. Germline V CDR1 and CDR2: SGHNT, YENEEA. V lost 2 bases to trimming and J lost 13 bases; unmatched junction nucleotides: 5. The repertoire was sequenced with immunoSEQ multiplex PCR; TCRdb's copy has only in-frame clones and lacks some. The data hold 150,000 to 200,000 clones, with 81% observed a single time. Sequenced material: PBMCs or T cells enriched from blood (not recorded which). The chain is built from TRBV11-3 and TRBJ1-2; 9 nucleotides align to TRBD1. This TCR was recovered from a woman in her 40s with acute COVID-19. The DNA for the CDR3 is TGTGCCAGCAGCTTAACAGGGGGCGCGGGCACCTTC. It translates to CASSLTGGAGTF.